The sequence of this T cell receptor (beta chain) was determined in a study of T-cell reconstitution after alpha-beta-depleted transplantation in children. Study-level points and caveats: Fresh T-cell production supplied most of the T-cell counts and diversity seen one year after transplant. Expanded graft clones numbering several hundred reportedly gave rise to alpha-beta T cells about two months after transplant. The study traced high day-60 TCRbeta diversity in some patients to surviving recipient T cells and thymic progenitors.

The library targeted TCRbeta and was prepared with unique molecular identifiers. TCRdb itself ran the PCR reads through MiXCR, one entry per CDR3 protein. The sample gives 480,000 or so distinct CDR3 sequences, more than 9% of which show up once; around 2% is in the top ten. V lost 10 bases and J lost 0; bases outside the gene matches: 14. CDR3 size: 16 residues. The germline V gene has CDR1 MNHNS and CDR2 SASEGT. As for this clonotype: Its antigen is as yet unknown.

The material sequenced was PBMCs, taken before TCRalphabeta/CD19-depleted stem cell transplant. The V call is TRBV6-1, the J call TRBJ1-1; 7 bases fit TRBD1. The receptor was isolated from a child between 2 and 9 years old with inherited bone marrow failure, due to receive a stem cell transplant. The CDR3 sequence is CATGRTGGALNTEAFF. The CDR3 DNA reads as TGTGCCACCGGACGGACAGGAGGGGCCCTGAACACTGAAGCTTTCTTT.